The clone carrying this T cell receptor beta chain appeared a few times. Its target is unknown. These data are taken from a study of beta chain features in type 1 diabetes. The study's findings and limits: Across all four CD4+ subsets, people with type 1 diabetes showed modestly shorter TCRB CDR3s.

Germline assignment: CDR1 ENHRY and CDR2 SYGVKD. CDR3 size: 15 residues. With V trimmed by 6 bases and J by 4 bases, 4 bases remained unmatched. Of the isolated RNA, all was reverse transcribed, and so the sequenced material was expressed TCRB transcripts. The table came from immunoSEQ multiplex PCR; TCRdb's copy has only in-frame clones and leaves some out. The repertoire has about 230,000 clones, over 7.5% of them found once; the top ten carry under 0.035%. The sample taken for sequencing was naive CD4+ T cells from blood. J is TRBJ2-7 and V is TRBV10-3, with 15 bases lining up with TRBD2. The TCR was taken from a woman aged 18-29 years in good health. The CDR3 reads CAIRGGLAGGYEQYF. CDR3 sequence (DNA): TGTGCCATCAGGGGAGGACTAGCGGGAGGGTACGAGCAGTACTTC.